This T cell receptor beta chain was sequenced during a study of regulatory T cells in long-lasting Graves disease. HTBI primers from iRepertoire and Arm-PCR of CDR3 regions yielded the TCR beta libraries. MiXCR, run by TCRdb on the multiplex PCR reads, gives a single entry per CDR3 protein. Among roughly 400,000 distinct CDR3 sequences listed, about 16% were seen once. As to time point: newly diagnosed GD, antithyroid drugs for less than 3 months. Preparation of the TCR library used RNA extracted from PBMCs. Graves' disease diagnosis was established per American Thyroid Association guidelines. This clonotype was observed at least ten times. Its antigen is not known. Germline V lookup: CDR1 MNHEY, CDR2 SVGEGT. V gave up 2 bases and J gave up 8 bases, with 15 bases separating them. The CDR3 loop spans 15 amino acids. Findings and caveats of the study: Persistent disease was characterized by preferential usage of TRBV28, TRBJ1-2 and TRBJ2-5. TCR diversity was lower in persistent than newly diagnosed Graves' disease.

The data were also submitted as part of a second study, on T cells in Graves' hyperthyroidism and ophthalmopathy.

Sequenced here: peripheral blood mononuclear cells (PBMCs), sampled at new diagnosis, from a patient treated with antithyroid drugs. V and J are TRBV6-2 or TRBV6-3 and TRBJ1-4, with a possible D match to TRBD1 (6 bases). This clonotype was sampled from a woman between 18 and 30 years old with Graves disease. The chain's CDR3 is CASSYEGGRREKLFF. CDR3 nucleotides: TGTGCCAGCAGTTACGAGGGGGGGCGTCGAGAAAAACTGTTTTTT.